This record covers a single T cell receptor beta chain. Every donor was a Caucasian adult from Nashville, Tennessee. For unsorted samples, genomic DNA was extracted from around 86 million PBMCs. Deep was the level at which the assay was run. Around 28,000 T cell genomes (roughly 300 ng DNA) went into each PBMC replicate. Profiling relied on immunoSEQ multiplex PCR, and the TCRdb table lists in-frame clones only, not all of them. The sample lists about 490,000 clones; approximately 79% were seen once. This sample stems from a study of shared clonotypes between healthy human individuals. V was shortened by 4 bases and J by 2 bases, with 9 bases between the two germline ends. Germline V CDR1 and CDR2: SEHNR, FQNEAQ (reference sequence). The CDR3 spans 13 residues.

The TCR sequence derives from a woman aged 40 to 50 in good health. Some clones in this sample may be carry-over from other donors' samples. The sample consisted of PBMCs. The gene calls are TRBV7-9 and TRBJ2-7; tentative D call: TRBD1 (6 bases). As DNA, the CDR3 is TGTGCCAGCAGCTGGGACACGACCTACGAGCAGTACTTC. It is translated as CASSWDTTYEQYF.